The rows below give T cell receptor beta chains drawn from one sample of a study of blood T cell repertoires in COVID-19. Generated by immunoSEQ multiplex PCR, the TCRdb table keeps only in-frame clones and is missing some. The sample lists some 250,000 clones; approximately 81% were seen once. Sequencing input: peripheral blood. The receptors derive from an older woman with active or convalescent COVID-19. Each CDR3 is given with its conserved first and last residue. D genes are given only for firm matches. For some rows the clone size is stated as once, few or many, or as a class when expanded; others skip it.

CDR3 length,clone size,V gene,D gene,J gene,CDR3 protein,CDR3 DNA
12,NA,TRBV19,NA,TRBJ1-1,CASSMARGNAFF,TGTGCCAGTAGTATGGCTCGAGGAAATGCTTTCTTT
18,NA,TRBV3-1/TRBV3-2,TRBD1,TRBJ2-1,CASSQGPQGASSYNEQFF,TGTGCCAGCAGCCAAGGGCCCCAGGGGGCCAGTTCCTACAATGAGCAGTTCTTC
13,NA,TRBV18,NA,TRBJ2-1,CASSLDSYNEQFF,TGTGCCAGCTCACTCGACAGCTACAATGAGCAGTTCTTC
15,NA,TRBV10-3,NA,TRBJ1-1,CAISESRVPDTEAFF,TGTGCCATCAGTGAGTCGAGGGTTCCGGACACTGAAGCTTTCTTT
12,NA,TRBV5-6,NA,TRBJ1-1,CASSRGAPEAFF,TGTGCCAGCAGCCGGGGGGCCCCCGAAGCTTTCTTT
12,once,TRBV30,NA,TRBJ1-2,CAWSARQMRYTF,TGTGCCTGGAGCGCGAGACAGATGAGGTACACCTTC
15,NA,TRBV18,TRBD2,TRBJ2-4,CASSLERDASERSYF,TGTGCCAGCTCACTAGAGCGGGACGCGTCGGAACGATCATACTTC
14,few,TRBV30,NA,TRBJ1-5,CAFDGAGGNQPQHF,TGTGCCTTTGACGGGGCAGGGGGCAATCAGCCCCAGCATTTT
14,NA,TRBV19,NA,TRBJ1-1,CASRPYGANTEAFF,TGTGCCAGTAGACCGTACGGAGCGAACACTGAAGCTTTCTTT
17,NA,TRBV23-1,TRBD1,TRBJ2-1,CASSQSGGTGGYNEQFF,TGCGCCAGCAGTCAATCGGGCGGGACAGGGGGCTACAATGAGCAGTTCTTC
17,NA,TRBV4-1,NA,TRBJ2-5,CASSPLLMGRASETQYF,TGCGCCAGCAGCCCCTTATTGATGGGCAGGGCGTCAGAGACCCAGTACTTC
17,NA,TRBV9,TRBD2,TRBJ2-3,CASSLRGTGGRTDTQYF,TGTGCCAGCAGCTTGAGGGGAACGGGGGGGCGAACAGATACGCAGTATTTT
13,NA,TRBV7-9,TRBD2,TRBJ2-1,CASTRGGGNEQFF,TGTGCCAGCACCCGGGGGGGTGGCAATGAGCAGTTCTTC
13,once,TRBV4-2,NA,TRBJ1-5,CASSQTEYQPQHF,TGTGCCAGCAGCCAAACAGAGTATCAGCCCCAGCATTTT
15,NA,TRBV27,NA,TRBJ1-4,CASSKKGANNEKLFF,TGTGCCAGCAGCAAAAAGGGAGCTAATAATGAAAAACTGTTTTTT
12,NA,TRBV10-1,NA,TRBJ1-1,CASSRGDTEAFF,TGCGCCAGCAGCCGGGGGGACACTGAAGCTTTCTTT
13,NA,TRBV7-6,NA,TRBJ1-2,CASSLGGSYGYTF,TGTGCCAGCAGCTTAGGAGGGTCGTATGGCTACACCTTC
16,NA,TRBV5-6,TRBD1,TRBJ2-3,CASSLLPGQGYDTQYF,TGTGCCAGCAGCTTGTTGCCGGGACAGGGGTACGATACGCAGTATTTT
15,NA,TRBV10-3,TRBD1,TRBJ1-1,CAINDYGTGGTEAFF,TGTGCCATCAACGATTACGGGACAGGGGGCACTGAAGCTTTCTTT
14,NA,TRBV19,NA,TRBJ2-1,CASSIVSSYNEQFF,TGTGCCAGTAGTATCGTTAGCTCCTACAATGAGCAGTTCTTC
14,NA,TRBV2,TRBD1,TRBJ1-4,CASTPGQLNEKLFF,TGTGCCAGCACGCCGGGACAGCTTAATGAAAAACTGTTTTTT
13,few,TRBV7-2,NA,TRBJ2-3,CASSWGPEDTQYF,TGTGCCAGCAGCTGGGGCCCCGAAGATACGCAGTATTTT
13,NA,TRBV9,TRBD1,TRBJ2-7,CASSGGQVYEQYF,TGTGCCAGCAGCGGGGGACAGGTCTACGAGCAGTACTTC
18,NA,TRBV6-2/TRBV6-3,TRBD2,TRBJ2-2,CASSYPGGLAGGPGELFF,TGTGCCAGCAGTTACCCCGGCGGGCTAGCGGGGGGGCCCGGGGAGCTGTTTTTT
15,NA,TRBV5-1,NA,TRBJ1-5,CASSLGTASNQPQHF,TGCGCCAGCAGCTTGGGGACAGCTAGCAATCAGCCCCAGCATTTT
15,NA,TRBV6-5,NA,TRBJ1-5,CASARTVYSNQPQHF,TGTGCCAGCGCAAGGACAGTCTATAGCAATCAGCCCCAGCATTTT
17,NA,TRBV3-1/TRBV3-2,TRBD1,TRBJ1-2,CASSRGFSGTGYYGYTF,TGTGCCAGCAGCCGAGGCTTCTCCGGGACAGGGTACTATGGCTACACCTTC
16,NA,TRBV3-1/TRBV3-2,NA,TRBJ1-2,CASSQDYDPGGHGYTF,TGTGCCAGCAGCCAAGATTATGATCCGGGGGGCCATGGCTACACCTTC
15,NA,TRBV9,TRBD2,TRBJ2-7,CASSPRLAGLNEQYF,TGTGCCAGCAGCCCCCGACTAGCGGGGCTCAACGAGCAGTACTTC
15,few,TRBV6-1,TRBD1,TRBJ2-7,CASSEKPDRSYEQYF,TGTGCCAGCAGTGAAAAACCGGACAGGTCCTACGAGCAGTACTTC
14,NA,TRBV30,NA,TRBJ1-1,CAWSVIQKNTEAFF,TGTGCCTGGAGTGTTATACAGAAGAACACTGAAGCTTTCTTT
15,NA,TRBV28,NA,TRBJ1-6,CASSSQGPYNSPLHF,TGTGCCAGCAGTTCACAGGGCCCCTATAATTCACCCCTCCACTTT
13,NA,TRBV12-3/TRBV12-4,NA,TRBJ2-7,CASSFAGTYEQYF,TGTGCCAGCAGTTTTGCCGGGACCTACGAGCAGTACTTC
13,NA,TRBV27,NA,TRBJ2-3,CASHKRRADTQYF,TGTGCCAGCCACAAGAGGCGGGCAGATACGCAGTATTTT
17,NA,TRBV4-2,TRBD1,TRBJ2-2,CASSLRDRDTNTGELFF,TGTGCCAGCAGCCTCCGGGACAGGGATACGAACACCGGGGAGCTGTTTTTT
16,NA,TRBV7-9,NA,TRBJ2-2,CASRFPRRLDTGELFF,TGTGCCAGCAGGTTCCCTCGCAGACTTGACACCGGGGAGCTGTTTTTT
15,NA,TRBV28,NA,TRBJ1-2,CASSPPDKANYGYTF,TGTGCCAGCAGCCCTCCGGACAAGGCAAACTATGGCTACACCTTC
15,NA,TRBV30,TRBD1,TRBJ1-6,CAWTLPVRGTSPLHF,TGTGCCTGGACTCTCCCGGTCAGGGGGACTTCACCCCTCCACTTT
13,NA,TRBV27,NA,TRBJ2-7,CASSHPSHYEQYF,TGTGCCAGCAGTCACCCTAGCCATTACGAGCAGTACTTC
13,NA,TRBV7-3,NA,TRBJ2-1,CASSGQLYNEQFF,TGTGCCAGCAGCGGACAGTTATACAATGAGCAGTTCTTC
14,NA,TRBV6-1,NA,TRBJ1-2,CASSEEAVGYGYTF,TGTGCCAGCAGTGAAGAAGCGGTGGGCTATGGCTACACCTTC
13,few,TRBV2,NA,TRBJ1-1,CASTPRRARGAFF,TGTGCCAGCACCCCTCGGAGGGCGCGGGGGGCTTTCTTT
18,NA,TRBV5-4,TRBD2,TRBJ2-3,CASSADLTSGGRTDTQYF,TGTGCCAGCAGCGCCGACCTAACTAGCGGGGGGCGCACAGATACGCAGTATTTT
14,NA,TRBV7-3,NA,TRBJ1-2,CASSLPPSRGGYTF,TGTGCCAGCAGCTTACCCCCGTCTCGGGGAGGCTACACCTTC
11,NA,TRBV10-3,NA,TRBJ2-7,CATGGRDEQYF,TGTGCCACCGGAGGGCGAGACGAGCAGTACTTC
15,NA,TRBV3-1/TRBV3-2,NA,TRBJ2-7,CASSPQSLPAYEQYF,TGTGCCAGCAGTCCCCAGTCCTTACCCGCCTACGAGCAGTACTTC
15,NA,TRBV6-5,TRBD1,TRBJ2-5,CASGTGTGGGETQYF,TGTGCCAGCGGGACCGGGACAGGTGGCGGAGAGACCCAGTACTTC
16,NA,TRBV18,NA,TRBJ1-2,CASSPEYGGVNYGYTF,TGTGCCAGCTCACCAGAGTACGGGGGTGTGAACTATGGCTACACCTTC
15,NA,TRBV5-5,NA,TRBJ1-2,CASSFQAGLDYGYTF,TGTGCCAGCAGCTTTCAGGCAGGATTAGACTATGGCTACACCTTC
14,NA,TRBV6-5,TRBD1,TRBJ2-7,CASRPGQGANEQYF,TGTGCCAGCAGGCCGGGACAGGGGGCCAACGAGCAGTACTTC
13,once,TRBV15,NA,TRBJ2-5,CATSRGQQETQYF,TGTGCCACCAGCAGAGGACAACAAGAGACCCAGTACTTC
14,NA,TRBV5-1,TRBD1,TRBJ2-1,CASSGTGKYNEQFF,TGCGCCAGCAGCGGGACAGGGAAATACAATGAGCAGTTCTTC
16,NA,TRBV3-1/TRBV3-2,TRBD1,TRBJ1-6,CASSHPRGDRRSPLHF,TGTGCCAGCAGCCACCCGAGAGGGGACAGGAGGTCACCCCTCCACTTT
19,NA,TRBV19,TRBD1,TRBJ2-6,CASSGGGDRVISGANVLTF,TGTGCCAGTAGCGGAGGGGGGGACAGGGTCATCTCTGGGGCCAACGTCCTGACTTTC
14,once,TRBV7-6,NA,TRBJ1-1,CASSLKRANTEAFF,TGTGCCAGCAGCTTAAAGAGGGCTAACACTGAAGCTTTCTTT
15,NA,TRBV4-1,TRBD1,TRBJ1-2,CASSQRDSDNYGYTF,TGCGCCAGCAGCCAACGGGACAGCGATAACTATGGCTACACCTTC
16,NA,TRBV5-1,NA,TRBJ1-4,CASSLDRVGTNEKLFF,TGCGCCAGCAGCTTGGACAGGGTTGGCACTAATGAAAAACTGTTTTTT